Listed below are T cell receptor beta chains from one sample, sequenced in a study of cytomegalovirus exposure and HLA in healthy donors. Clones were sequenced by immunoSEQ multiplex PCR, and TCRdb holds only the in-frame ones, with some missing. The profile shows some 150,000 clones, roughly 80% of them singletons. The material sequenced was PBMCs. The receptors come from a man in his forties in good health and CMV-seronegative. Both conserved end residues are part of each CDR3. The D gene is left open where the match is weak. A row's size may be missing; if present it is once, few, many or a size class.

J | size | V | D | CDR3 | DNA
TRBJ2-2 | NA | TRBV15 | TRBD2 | CATSRDGGDTGELFF | TGTGCCACCAGCAGAGATGGGGGGGACACCGGGGAGCTGTTTTTT
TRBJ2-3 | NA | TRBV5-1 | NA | CASSWAGQPSTDTQYF | TGCGCCAGCAGCTGGGCGGGACAGCCTAGCACAGATACGCAGTATTTT
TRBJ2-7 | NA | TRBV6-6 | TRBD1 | CASSYSQGMGYEQYF | TGTGCCAGCAGTTACTCACAGGGGATGGGCTACGAGCAGTACTTC
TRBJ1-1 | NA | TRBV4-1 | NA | CASSQEGGNTEAFF | TGCGCCAGCAGCCAAGAGGGGGGAAACACTGAAGCTTTCTTT
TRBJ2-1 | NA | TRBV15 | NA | CATRRAPYNEQFF | TGTGCCACCAGGAGGGCTCCATACAATGAGCAGTTCTTC
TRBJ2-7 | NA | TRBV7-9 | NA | CASSPKDSYEQYF | TGTGCCAGCAGCCCTAAGGACAGCTACGAGCAGTACTTC
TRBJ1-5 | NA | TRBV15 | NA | CATSRDRGVAQPQHF | TGTGCCACCAGCAGAGATCGGGGGGTTGCGCAGCCCCAGCATTTT
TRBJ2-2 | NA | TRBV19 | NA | CASSPSGAYTGELFF | TGTGCCAGTAGTCCCTCAGGGGCCTACACCGGGGAGCTGTTTTTT
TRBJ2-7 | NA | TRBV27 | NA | CASSLRGRARGEQYF | TGTGCCAGCAGTTTACGTGGCAGGGCAAGGGGCGAGCAGTACTTC
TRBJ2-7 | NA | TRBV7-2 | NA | CASSSERAYEQYF | TGTGCCAGCAGCTCCGAGCGGGCCTACGAGCAGTACTTC
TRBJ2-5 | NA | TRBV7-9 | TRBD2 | CASSSPVAGRGETQYF | TGTGCCAGCAGCTCGCCAGTAGCGGGGAGAGGAGAGACCCAGTACTTC
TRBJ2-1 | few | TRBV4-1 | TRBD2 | CASSEISGSSYNEQFF | TGCGCCAGCAGCGAAATTAGCGGGAGCTCCTACAATGAGCAGTTCTTC
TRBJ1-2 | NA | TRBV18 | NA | CASSPGQSYGYTF | TGTGCCAGCTCACCCGGACAGAGTTATGGCTACACCTTC
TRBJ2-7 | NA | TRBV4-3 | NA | CASSKGAQGGYEQYF | TGCGCCAGCAGTAAAGGTGCACAGGGCGGGTACGAGCAGTACTTC
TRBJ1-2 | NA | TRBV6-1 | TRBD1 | CASRRTGSGYTF | TGTGCCAGCAGACGGACAGGGTCGGGCTACACCTTC
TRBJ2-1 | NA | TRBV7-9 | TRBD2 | CASSFSSGTIAYNEQFF | TGTGCCAGCAGCTTCTCTTCCGGGACTATTGCCTACAATGAGCAGTTCTTC
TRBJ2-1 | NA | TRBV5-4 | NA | CASSLDRPRNNEQFF | TGTGCCAGCAGCTTGGACAGACCCCGGAACAATGAGCAGTTCTTC
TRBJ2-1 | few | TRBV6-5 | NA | CASSYAVEGEQFF | TGTGCCAGCAGTTACGCGGTGGAGGGTGAGCAGTTCTTC
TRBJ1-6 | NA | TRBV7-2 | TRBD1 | CASSFRDRSSYNSPLHF | TGTGCCAGCAGCTTCCGGGACAGGAGCTCCTATAATTCACCCCTCCACTTT
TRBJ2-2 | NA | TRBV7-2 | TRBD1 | CASSSRQGGPGELFF | TGTGCCAGCAGCTCACGACAGGGGGGCCCCGGGGAGCTGTTTTTT
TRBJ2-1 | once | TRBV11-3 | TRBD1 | CASSLGQGANNEQFF | TGTGCCAGCAGCCTGGGACAGGGGGCCAACAATGAGCAGTTCTTC
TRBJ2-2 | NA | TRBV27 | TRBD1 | CASSLYPGQGANAGELFF | TGTGCCAGCAGTTTATATCCGGGACAGGGGGCGAACGCCGGGGAGCTGTTTTTT
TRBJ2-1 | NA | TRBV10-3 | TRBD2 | CAIKGGGVGEQFF | TGTGCCATCAAGGGCGGGGGGGTGGGTGAGCAGTTCTTC
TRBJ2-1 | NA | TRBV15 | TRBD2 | CATSRRSGRRNEQFF | TGTGCCACCAGCAGACGTAGCGGGAGACGTAATGAGCAGTTCTTC
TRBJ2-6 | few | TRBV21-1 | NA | CANPLSSGANVLTF | TGTGCCAATCCGCTTAGCTCTGGGGCCAACGTCCTGACTTTC
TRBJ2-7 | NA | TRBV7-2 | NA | CASSLVSGNEQYF | TGTGCCAGCAGCTTAGTGTCAGGCAACGAGCAGTACTTC
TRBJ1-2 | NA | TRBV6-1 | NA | CASSQETVNYGYTF | TGTGCCAGCAGCCAAGAGACAGTTAACTATGGCTACACCTTC
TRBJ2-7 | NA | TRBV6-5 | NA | CASSYSRSYEQYF | TGTGCCAGCAGTTACAGCCGCTCCTACGAGCAGTACTTC
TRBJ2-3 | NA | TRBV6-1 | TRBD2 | CASSVTSGSGEDTQYF | TGTGCCAGCAGTGTAACTAGCGGGAGTGGGGAAGATACGCAGTATTTT
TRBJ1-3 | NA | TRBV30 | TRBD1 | CAWMTGGNTIYF | TGTGCCTGGATGACAGGGGGAAACACCATATATTTT
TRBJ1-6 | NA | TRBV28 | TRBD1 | CASSPGQVKLNSPLHF | TGTGCCAGCAGCCCGGGACAGGTCAAATTAAATTCACCCCTCCACTTT
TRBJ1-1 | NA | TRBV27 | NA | CASRISQGFNTEAFF | TGTGCCAGCAGGATATCCCAGGGCTTTAACACTGAAGCTTTCTTT